This is a list of T cell receptor beta chains from one sample in a study of Graves' ophthalmopathy and Graves' hyperthyroidism. Via MiXCR, TCRdb re-called the multiplex PCR reads, giving one row per CDR3 protein. This sample has over a million distinct CDR3 sequences, with roughly two fifths found just once. Input material: peripheral blood or thyroid tissue (not recorded which). These receptors all stem from an adult man with Graves' hyperthyroidism. Each CDR3 is given with its conserved first and last residue. D genes are given only for firm matches. Where a row states a size, it is once, few, many or the class of an expanded clone; other rows omit it.

J	length	size	V	D	DNA	CDR3
TRBJ2-5	15	-	TRBV7-7	-	TGTGCCAGCAGCTCAACAGCCGGGGCTAAGGAGACCCAGTACTTC	CASSSTAGAKETQYF
TRBJ2-5	16	few	TRBV4-3	-	TGCGCCAGCAGCCCCAAGTTCCCGACCCAGATGGCGACCCAGTACTTC	CASSPKFPTQMATQYF
TRBJ1-5	14	many	TRBV19	TRBD1	TGTGCCAGTAGTGGGGGACAGCCCAATCAGCCCCAGCATTTT	CASSGGQPNQPQHF
TRBJ1-1	13	-	TRBV29-1	-	TGCAGCCAAGATCTTATCGGAAACACTGAAGCTTTCTTT	CSQDLIGNTEAFF
TRBJ1-2	16	-	TRBV15	-	TGTGCCACCAGCAGCGTTCTTGGAGGGGTCCCCTATGGCTACACCTTC	CATSSVLGGVPYGYTF
TRBJ2-1	12	-	TRBV11-2	-	TGTGCCAGCAGCCTAGACCTCTCTGAGCGGTTCTTC	CASSLDLSERFF
TRBJ2-7	15	-	TRBV5-1	-	TGCGCCAGCAGGCGCCAGGGAATCAGCTCCTACGAGCAGTACTTC	CASRRQGISSYEQYF
TRBJ2-2	17	-	TRBV9	TRBD1	TGTGCCAGCAGCACTCGGGACAGGGGATACTACACCGGGGAGCTGTTTTTT	CASSTRDRGYYTGELFF
TRBJ2-2	14	-	TRBV10-3	-	TGTGCCATCAGTGATCGGGGGACCACCGGGGAGCTGTTTTTT	CAISDRGTTGELFF
TRBJ2-7	16	many	TRBV7-9	TRBD1	TGTGCCAGCAGCTTAGTATCGGGACAGAGACCCTACGAGCAGTACTTC	CASSLVSGQRPYEQYF
TRBJ1-1	11	-	TRBV20-1	-	TGCAGTGCTAGAGCGTCAGGGGAAGCTTTCTTT	CSARASGEAFF
TRBJ2-1	15	few	TRBV25-1	-	TGTGCCAGCAGTGAGGGGGGACAGATCTACAATGAGCAGTTCTTC	CASSEGGQIYNEQFF
TRBJ2-5	18	few	TRBV20-1	TRBD2	TGCAGTGCTAGAGGGGCGGCTAGCGGGGGGGCCCTAAAAGAGACCCAGTACTTC	CSARGAASGGALKETQYF
TRBJ2-7	14	-	TRBV11-2	TRBD1	TGTGCCAGCACCTTGACACAGGGGCCCTACGAGCAGTACTTC	CASTLTQGPYEQYF
TRBJ2-5	13	many	TRBV20-1	-	TGCAGTGCCCAATCAGGACTAATGGAGACCCAGTACTTC	CSAQSGLMETQYF
TRBJ2-5	13	-	TRBV10-2	TRBD2	TGCGCCAGCAGTATTAGCGGGATGAGGACCCAGTACTTC	CASSISGMRTQYF
TRBJ1-5	14	-	TRBV6-1	TRBD1	TGTGCCACCAGACCGGGACAGGGGAATCAGCCCCAGCATTTT	CATRPGQGNQPQHF
TRBJ2-7	13	-	TRBV20-1	-	TGCAGTGCTAGATTCAAACAAACTTACGAGCAGTACTTC	CSARFKQTYEQYF
TRBJ1-1	14	many	TRBV25-1	-	TGTGCCAGCAGTAATCTAGGGTTGAACACTGAAGCTTTCTTT	CASSNLGLNTEAFF
TRBJ2-5	13	many	TRBV9	TRBD2	TGTGCCAGCAGCGTAGACTCGGGGGGGACCCAGTACTTC	CASSVDSGGTQYF
TRBJ2-5	16	-	TRBV11-2	TRBD1	TGTGCCAGCAGCACTCGGGACAGGGCCCGGAGGGAGACCCAGTACTTC	CASSTRDRARRETQYF
TRBJ2-5	18	many	TRBV10-3	TRBD2	TGTGCCATCAGTGAGGCCCTGGGACTAGCGGGCGGGAGAGAGACCCAGTACTTC	CAISEALGLAGGRETQYF
TRBJ2-7	13	once	TRBV29-1	-	TGCAGCGTTGAAGAGTACCGATCGTCGGGGCAGTACTTC	CSVEEYRSSGQYF
TRBJ2-5	13	many	TRBV2	-	TGTGCCAGCAGTGCACAGGGTGGGGAGACCCAGTACTTC	CASSAQGGETQYF
TRBJ2-7	18	many	TRBV4-3	-	TGCGCCAGCAGCCAAAGTCGAACGGCCCAGGGAAGGGCCTACGAGCAGTACTTC	CASSQSRTAQGRAYEQYF
TRBJ1-6	16	-	TRBV7-3	TRBD1	TGTGCCAGCAGCTTAACGCCGACAGGGGGCAGTTCACCCCTCCACTTT	CASSLTPTGGSSPLHF
TRBJ2-5	12	many	TRBV20-1	-	TGCAGTGCTAGAGGACGCCAAGAGACCCAGTACTTC	CSARGRQETQYF
TRBJ2-7	15	many	TRBV7-9	TRBD1	TGTGCCAGCAGCTATATGCGACAGGGGACCTACGAGCAGTACTTC	CASSYMRQGTYEQYF
TRBJ1-5	17	-	TRBV12-3/TRBV12-4	-	TGTGCCAGCAGTCGCAAACTGGGTGGGGATAGCAATCAGCCCCAGCATTTT	CASSRKLGGDSNQPQHF
TRBJ2-7	13	many	TRBV10-2	-	TGCGCCAGCACGAAGGACGGAACCTACGAGCAGTACTTC	CASTKDGTYEQYF
TRBJ1-4	16	-	TRBV6-5	-	TGTGCCAGCAGCCGCCTTTGGGATACAACTAATGAAAAACTGTTTTTT	CASSRLWDTTNEKLFF
TRBJ1-6	12	many	TRBV7-9	-	TGTGCCAGCAGCCCCCTGAATTCACCCCTCCACTTT	CASSPLNSPLHF
TRBJ2-5	13	many	TRBV7-2	-	TGTGCCAGCAGCCCAGGGTTTCAAGAGACCCAGTACTTC	CASSPGFQETQYF
TRBJ2-2	14	-	TRBV6-5	-	TGTGCCAGCGCATCCCCGTTGGAGACCGGGGAGCTGTTTTTT	CASASPLETGELFF
TRBJ1-1	11	few	TRBV6-5	-	TGTGCCAGCATGTTTTCCACTGAAGCTTTCTTT	CASMFSTEAFF
TRBJ2-1	12	-	TRBV7-9	-	TGTGCCAGCAGCTCAGGACTGAGTGAGCAGTTCTTC	CASSSGLSEQFF
TRBJ1-1	13	many	TRBV7-9	TRBD1	TGTGCCAGCAGTCGGGACAGCAACACTGAAGCTTTCTTT	CASSRDSNTEAFF
TRBJ2-5	16	-	TRBV9	-	TGTGCCAGCAGCGTAGGTGGCAGGGAGTACCAAGAGACCCAGTACTTC	CASSVGGREYQETQYF
TRBJ1-2	16	few	TRBV27	TRBD1	TGTGCCAGCAGTGGAGACAGGGGCGGTCGATTCCACGGCTACACCTTC	CASSGDRGGRFHGYTF
TRBJ1-6	16	few	TRBV6-2/TRBV6-3	TRBD1	TGTGCCAGCAGTCCCCTGGACAGGGGGAAGAGTTCACCCCTCCACTTT	CASSPLDRGKSSPLHF
TRBJ2-5	13	-	TRBV11-2	TRBD2	TGTGCCGGCAGCCTCAACTTGGGGGGGGGCCAGTACTTC	CAGSLNLGGGQYF
TRBJ2-7	11	many	TRBV20-1	-	TGCAGTGCTAGACGTGGAGACAGGCAGTACTTC	CSARRGDRQYF
TRBJ2-5	15	-	TRBV12-1	-	TGTGCCAGCAACCTCCCGGGACAGGGTGAAGAGACCCAGTACTTC	CASNLPGQGEETQYF
TRBJ1-3	15	few	TRBV12-3/TRBV12-4	-	TGTGCCAGCAGCAGATCAGGGACCTCTGGAAACACCATATATTTT	CASSRSGTSGNTIYF
TRBJ2-7	14	many	TRBV5-5	-	TGTGCCAGCAGCACGACGACAGGGTTGGAGGGGCAGTACTTC	CASSTTTGLEGQYF
TRBJ1-2	11	-	TRBV29-1	-	TGCAGCGTTGAGGGGGGGGATGGCTACACCTTC	CSVEGGDGYTF